The source of this T cell receptor (beta chain) is a study of human T cells and chemical hapten exposure. Overall study context: Diphenylcyclopropenone was applied weekly to patients' scalps across the roughly 24-week study. General observations from the study: With alopecia, donors may have immune responses unlike healthy people's.

This clonotype was seen a handful of times. The antigen is undetermined. Time point: patch test 1, 2 weeks after DPC sensitization. Treatment: therapeutic diphenylcyclopropenone sensitization with weekly scalp DPC. Authors' methods: A typical sample had some 96,000 TCRs, with roughly 23,224 to 690,600 overall. TCRdb used MiXCR to reprocess the RACE reads, holding one entry per CDR3 protein. Here the V and J calls rest on TCRdb's processing, not on the authors' analysis. The sample has about 360,000 distinct CDR3 sequences, around 5% seen once; the top ten hold 2% to 2.5%. This specimen was whole blood, taken in connection with sensitization to the hapten diphenylcyclopropenone (DPC). The origin of this receptor is a woman aged 50 to 60 with alopecia areata. Some clones in this sample may be carry-over from other donors' samples.

The DNA for the CDR3 is TGTGCCAGCAGTCCTGACAGGGGGCTTGCCTATGGCTACACCTTC. This sequence encodes CASSPDRGLAYGYTF. The chain uses TRBV12-3 or TRBV12-4 and TRBJ1-2, with 10 bases identical to TRBD1. Losses at the gene ends were 5 bases for V and 4 bases for J; bases not matched to a gene: 7. The CDR3 totals 15 residues.